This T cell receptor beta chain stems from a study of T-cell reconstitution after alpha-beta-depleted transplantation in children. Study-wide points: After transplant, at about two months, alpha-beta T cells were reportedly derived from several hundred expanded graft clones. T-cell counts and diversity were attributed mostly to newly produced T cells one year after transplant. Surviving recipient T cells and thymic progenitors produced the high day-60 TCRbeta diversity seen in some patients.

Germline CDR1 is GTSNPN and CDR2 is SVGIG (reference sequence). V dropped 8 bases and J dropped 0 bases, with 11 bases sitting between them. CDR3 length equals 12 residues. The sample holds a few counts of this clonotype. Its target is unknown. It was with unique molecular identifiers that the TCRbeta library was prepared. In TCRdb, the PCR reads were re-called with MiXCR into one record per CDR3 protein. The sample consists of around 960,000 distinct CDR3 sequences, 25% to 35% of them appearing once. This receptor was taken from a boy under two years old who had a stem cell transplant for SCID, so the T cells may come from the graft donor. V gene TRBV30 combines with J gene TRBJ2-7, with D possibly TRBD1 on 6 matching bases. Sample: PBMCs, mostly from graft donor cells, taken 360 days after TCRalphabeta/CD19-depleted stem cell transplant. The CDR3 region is CAVGQPSYEQYF. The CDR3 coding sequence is TGTGCCGTCGGACAGCCCTCCTACGAGCAGTACTTC.